This is a list of T cell receptor beta chains from one sample in a study of OX40 agonist ivuxolimab in advanced cancers. The protocol was immunoSEQ multiplex PCR, while the TCRdb copy is restricted to in-frame clones and leaves out a portion. The sample lists more than 80,000 clones, nearly 90% occurring once. The sequenced sample was CD4+ or CD8+ T cells sorted from blood, obtained in a trial of the OX40 agonist ivuxolimab. Receptors originate from an adult with an advanced solid tumor such as melanoma, head and neck, liver or kidney cancer. The CDR3 runs from the conserved cysteine through the conserved F or W.

CDR3	V
CASRLADRGYEQYF	TRBV6-1
CASGTGTSLGTQYF	TRBV12-5
CASSIGGGASGNTIYF	TRBV19
CASSLEQSTEAFF	TRBV7-2
CASSLASTRETQYF	TRBV11-2
CASESGGGQTYEQYF	TRBV28
CASSSQQGFGGYTF	TRBV7-2
CASSLVAGAYQETQYF	TRBV5-6
CAWTLQGGGELFF	TRBV30
CASSEGRNIQYF	TRBV2
CSAYGPGQGAWKQYF	TRBV29-1
CASSLTGINSPLHF	TRBV6-5